These T cell receptor beta chains were read from a single sample in a study of blood T cell repertoires in COVID-19. TCRdb's table, derived via immunoSEQ multiplex PCR, lists solely in-frame clones and lacks some. The sample lists 140,000 to 150,000 clones; 84% were seen once. Sample: peripheral blood. The receptors here all came from a man aged 55 to 70 with active or convalescent COVID-19. The CDR3 runs from the conserved cysteine through the conserved F or W. The order of the fields is J gene, V gene, D gene, CDR3 protein. D genes are given only for firm matches.

>TRBJ2-3|TRBV5-6|TRBD2
CASSLGTSGGAFTDTQYF
>TRBJ1-1|TRBV18|TRBD1
CASGSGTGGTEAFF
>TRBJ1-4|TRBV11-3|.
CASSLREWDEKLFF
>TRBJ1-5|TRBV18|TRBD1
CASSPRRDSNQPQHF
>TRBJ1-6|TRBV5-4|.
CASSLGYTGSSDSPLHF
>TRBJ1-2|TRBV6-4|.
CASSDSGFNYGYTF
>TRBJ1-5|TRBV6-5|TRBD1
CASSWDSSNQPQHF
>TRBJ2-1|TRBV9|.
CASSVEAGNNEQFF
>TRBJ2-7|TRBV5-5|.
CASSMTDSRVEQYF
>TRBJ1-1|TRBV20-1|.
CSASLLQGLEAFF
>TRBJ1-2|TRBV7-9|.
CASSWTLVDDGYTF
>TRBJ2-2|TRBV3-1/TRBV3-2|.
CASSQDWGQDPGELFF
>TRBJ1-6|TRBV19|TRBD1
CASSIQGDRGRSPLHF
>TRBJ1-2|TRBV24-1|.
CATSDSQGPYGYTF
>TRBJ2-5|TRBV4-2|TRBD2
CASSQEPGLAGVIETQYF
>TRBJ1-1|TRBV5-1|.
CASSLPTANTEAFF
>TRBJ1-2|TRBV28|.
CASAFSGAGGYTF
>TRBJ1-2|TRBV19|.
CASSVQGFAVYGYTF
>TRBJ2-1|TRBV3-1/TRBV3-2|TRBD2
CASSQDRLAGGNNEQFF
>TRBJ2-3|TRBV2|TRBD2
CASAGLAGGNTQYF
>TRBJ2-1|TRBV19|.
CASSTSYNEQFF
>TRBJ2-3|TRBV7-8|TRBD2
CASSPWPSGGVGSGTDTQYF
>TRBJ1-2|TRBV11-3|.
CASSPRGTEANYGYTF
>TRBJ1-1|TRBV2|.
CASSELVQGTEAFF
>TRBJ1-2|TRBV3-1/TRBV3-2|.
CASSQSRVDGYTF
>TRBJ2-5|TRBV5-4|.
CASSKAVERETQYF
>TRBJ1-1|TRBV7-2|.
CASSSTVNTEAFF
>TRBJ2-5|TRBV7-2|.
CASSLVTVDGTQYF
>TRBJ2-1|TRBV9|TRBD2
CASSVDLAGVNEQFF
>TRBJ1-4|TRBV7-2|TRBD1
CASSSRPGQANEKLFF
>TRBJ1-2|TRBV7-9|.
CASSLGGHYGYTF
>TRBJ2-1|TRBV19|.
CASSIGTSTYNEQFF
>TRBJ1-1|TRBV6-5|TRBD1
CASITDRARGTEAFF
>TRBJ2-1|TRBV28|TRBD2
CASSTSGSLYNEQFF
>TRBJ2-2|TRBV19|.
CASSLRLENTGELFF
>TRBJ1-4|TRBV4-3|.
CASSQNRALREKLFF
>TRBJ2-2|TRBV11-2|.
CASSFGQGTGELFF
>TRBJ1-1|TRBV5-1|TRBD1
CASSDRDKGTEAFF
>TRBJ1-1|TRBV15|.
CATSRDISVSEAFF
>TRBJ1-1|TRBV5-6|.
CASSLTGGSTEAFF
>TRBJ2-1|TRBV7-2|.
CASSQGQNLNNEQFF
>TRBJ2-7|TRBV4-3|TRBD2
CASSQGGGGSDYEQYF
>TRBJ2-1|TRBV10-3|.
CAISGVSYNEQFF